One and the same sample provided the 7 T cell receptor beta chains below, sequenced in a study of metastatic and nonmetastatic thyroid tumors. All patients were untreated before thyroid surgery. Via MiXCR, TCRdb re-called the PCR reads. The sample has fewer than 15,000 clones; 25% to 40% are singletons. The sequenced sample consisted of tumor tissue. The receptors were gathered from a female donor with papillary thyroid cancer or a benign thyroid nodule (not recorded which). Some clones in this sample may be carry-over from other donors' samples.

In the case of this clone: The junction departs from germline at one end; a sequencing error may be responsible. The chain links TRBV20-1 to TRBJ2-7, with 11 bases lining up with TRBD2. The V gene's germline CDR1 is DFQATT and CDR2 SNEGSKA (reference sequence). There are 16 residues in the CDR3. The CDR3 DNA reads TGCAGTGCCCCCAGGGGACTAGCGGATCCCTCCTACGGGCAGTACTTC. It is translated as CSAPRGLADPSYGQYF.

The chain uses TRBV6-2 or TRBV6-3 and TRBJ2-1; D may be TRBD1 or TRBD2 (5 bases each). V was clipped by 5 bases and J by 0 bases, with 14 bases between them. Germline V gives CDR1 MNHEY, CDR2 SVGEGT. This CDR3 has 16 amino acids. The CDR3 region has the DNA TGTGCCAGCAGTCCGGGGCGGCTAGCCTCCTACAATGAGCAGTTCTTC. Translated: CASSPGRLASYNEQFF.

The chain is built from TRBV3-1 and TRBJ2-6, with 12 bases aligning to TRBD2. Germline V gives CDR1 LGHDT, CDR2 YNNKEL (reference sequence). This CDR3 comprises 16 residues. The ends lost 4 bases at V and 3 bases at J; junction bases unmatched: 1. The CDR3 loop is CASSPTSGSGANVLTF. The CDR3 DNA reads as TGTGCCAGCAGCCCGACTAGCGGGAGTGGGGCCAACGTCCTGACTTTC.

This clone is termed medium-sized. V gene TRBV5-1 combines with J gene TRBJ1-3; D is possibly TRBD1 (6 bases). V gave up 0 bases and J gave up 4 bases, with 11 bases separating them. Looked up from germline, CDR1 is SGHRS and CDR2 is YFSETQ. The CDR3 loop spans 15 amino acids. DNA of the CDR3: TGCGCCAGCAGCTTGGACAGGGCGTTGGGAAACACCATATATTTT. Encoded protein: CASSLDRALGNTIYF.

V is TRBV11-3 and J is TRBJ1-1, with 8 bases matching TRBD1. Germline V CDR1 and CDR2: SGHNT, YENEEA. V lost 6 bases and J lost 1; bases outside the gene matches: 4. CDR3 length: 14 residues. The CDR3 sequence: CASRQGQGNTEAFF. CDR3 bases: TGTGCCAGCAGACAAGGACAGGGGAACACTGAAGCTTTCTTT.

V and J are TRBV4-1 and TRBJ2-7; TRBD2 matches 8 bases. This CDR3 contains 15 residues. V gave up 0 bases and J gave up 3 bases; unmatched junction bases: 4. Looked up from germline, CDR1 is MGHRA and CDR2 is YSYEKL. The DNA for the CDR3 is TGCGCCAGCAGCCAAGATGGGACTAGTGACTACGAGCAGTACTTC. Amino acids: CASSQDGTSDYEQYF.

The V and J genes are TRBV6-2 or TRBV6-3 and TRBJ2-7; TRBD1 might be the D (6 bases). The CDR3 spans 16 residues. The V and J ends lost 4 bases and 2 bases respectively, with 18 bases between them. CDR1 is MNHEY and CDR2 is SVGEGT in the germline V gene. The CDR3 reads CASSFSQTGVPYEQYF. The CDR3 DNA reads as TGTGCCAGCAGTTTTTCCCAGACAGGTGTTCCCTACGAGCAGTACTTC.